This passage covers 29 T cell receptor beta chains from one sample sequenced in a study of T cells in Graves' hyperthyroidism and ophthalmopathy. Regions amplified from RNA transcripts were the TCR beta CDR3 regions. In the first-round RT-PCR of the TCR CDR3, the HTBI primer set was used. TCRdb used MiXCR to reprocess the multiplex PCR reads, holding one entry per CDR3 protein. The profile shows 300,000 to 400,000 distinct CDR3 sequences, around 14% of them singletons. Sequencing was carried out using blood. Receptors were obtained from a woman aged 60 to 75 with Graves' hyperthyroidism.

This clonotype was found many times. The chain combines TRBV2 with TRBJ2-2; no clear D gene. Germline V gene data show CDR1 as SNHLY and CDR2 as FYNNEI. This CDR3 has 13 residues. V lost 7 bases and J 4 bases, leaving 10 bases between the germline ends. CDR3 protein: CASTEMGTGELFF. The DNA for the CDR3 is TGTGCCAGCACAGAGATGGGCACCGGGGAGCTGTTTTTT.

A note on this clonotype: Just one base apart from a much larger clone, this may be a read error. V is TRBV4-1 and J is TRBJ1-4, with D unresolved. The germline V gene encodes CDR1 MGHRA and CDR2 YSYEKL. V lost 4 bases to trimming and J lost 4 bases, with 13 bases between them. The CDR3 runs to 15 residues. The CDR3 DNA reads as TGCGCCAGCAGCCGAACGATCGGGCATAATGAAAAACTGTTTTTT. It codes for CASSRTIGHNEKLFF.

This clonotype was counted between two and nine times. This clone may be a read error of a much larger clone one base away. A read error is likely, as this CDR3 ends without the conserved phenylalanine or tryptophan. V is TRBV7-9 and J is TRBJ2-1; 8 nucleotides align to TRBD2. The CDR3 is made up of 17 amino acids. Looked up from germline, CDR1 is SEHNR and CDR2 is FQNEAQ (reference sequence). The ends lost 1 base at V and 5 bases at J; junction bases unmatched: 10. For the CDR3, the DNA is TGTGCCAGCAGCTTAGTAGGGTCTAGCGGGTCCGACAATGAGCAGTTCGTC. It is translated as CASSLVGSSGSDNEQFV.

The chain links TRBV29-1 to TRBJ2-2; weak D call: TRBD1 (5 bases). The V end was cut by 1 base, the J end by 7 bases, with 7 bases between. CDR1 and CDR2 from the germline V gene are SQVTM and ANQGSEA. This CDR3 is 12 amino acids long. Written as DNA, the CDR3 is TGCAGCGTTGAAGGGACAATCGGGGAGCTGTTTTTT. Protein: CSVEGTIGELFF.

In its sample, this clonotype was seen many times. The chain combines TRBV7-2 with TRBJ2-1; D not resolved. Germline V gene sequence: CDR1 SGHTA, CDR2 FQGNSA. The CDR3 is 14 amino acids. V was clipped by 0 bases and J by 5 bases, with 8 bases between them. In nucleotides, the CDR3 is TGTGCCAGCAGCTTAGCGTGGGATGACAATGAGCAGTTCTTC. This encodes CASSLAWDDNEQFF.

This clonotype was seen many times. CDR3 coding DNA: TGTGCCAGCAGTGCGGGACTCCCGCGGTTAGTGACGGGTACGCAGTATTTT. The encoded protein is CASSAGLPRLVTGTQYF. The chain is built from TRBV6-2 or TRBV6-3 and TRBJ2-3, with D possibly TRBD2 on 6 matching bases. Germline V gene lookup returns CDR1 MNHEY and CDR2 SVGEGT. The V end lost 5 bases, the J end lost 8 bases, and 26 bases lay between the germline ends. This CDR3 has 17 amino acids.

The table lists this clonotype with a few counts. The V and J genes are TRBV4-1 and TRBJ2-7, with TRBD1 matching over 8 bases. V dropped 1 base and J dropped 3; count of bases not matched to a gene: 11. CDR1 and CDR2 (germline): MGHRA, YSYEKL. The CDR3 is 17 amino acids. The DNA for the CDR3 is TGCGCCAGCAGCCAAGGGTTTGGTCAGGGGGCAATCTACGAGCAGTACTTC. It yields the protein CASSQGFGQGAIYEQYF.

This rearrangement joins TRBV5-1 to TRBJ2-3; 11 bases align to TRBD2. After removal of 3 bases from V and 5 bases from J, the junction contained 8 bases not matched to a gene. There are 16 residues in the CDR3. Germline CDR1 reads SGHRS; CDR2 reads YFSETQ. The CDR3: CASSSTLAGAIDTQYF. The CDR3 DNA is TGCGCCAGCAGCTCCACACTAGCGGGAGCGATAGATACGCAGTATTTT.

The chain links TRBV5-1 to TRBJ1-3; D is undetermined. The ends were cut back, 0 bases at V and 0 bases at J, with 10 bases in the middle. The germline CDR1 and CDR2 sequences are SGHRS and YFSETQ. The length of the CDR3 is 16 residues. In DNA form, the CDR3 reads TGCGCCAGCAGCTTGGGCGGATTTTTCTCTGGAAACACCATATATTTT. Protein: CASSLGGFFSGNTIYF.

In its sample, this clonotype was seen many times. The J gene is TRBJ2-7, the V gene TRBV6-1, with D possibly matching TRBD2 (5 bases). CDR3 size: 12 residues. Germline CDR1 and CDR2: MNHNS and SASEGT. Between the trimmed V and J ends, which lost 8 bases and 5 bases, there was a span of 13 bases. The CDR3 nucleotides read TGTGCCAGCGCGGGCGTGTTTGACGAGCAGTACTTC. Residues: CASAGVFDEQYF.

This clonotype was observed a few times. Relative to the germline gene, one junction end is altered; a read error may explain this. The genes are TRBV29-1 and TRBJ2-1; 8 bases are a match to TRBD1. The CDR3 is 14 residues long. The germline CDR1 and CDR2 sequences are SQVTM and ANQGSEA. This chain's CDR3 is CSVEGQGPYNEQFF. In nucleotides, the CDR3 is TGCAGCGTCGAAGGACAGGGCCCCTACAATGAGCAGTTCTTC.

V usage is TRBV28 and J usage is TRBJ1-1; maybe TRBD1 (5 bases). From germline, CDR1 is MDHEN and CDR2 SYDVKM. V was pared by 1 base and J by 8 bases, with 17 bases between. The CDR3 loop spans 15 amino acids. The CDR3 DNA reads TGTGCCAGCAGTTTATACCCGGGGGAGGCAACAGAAGCTTTCTTT. Its protein product is CASSLYPGEATEAFF.

The chain combines TRBV2 with TRBJ2-7, with 10 bases fitting TRBD1. V was pared by 5 bases and J by 7 bases, with 5 bases of the junction left unmatched. From germline, CDR1 is SNHLY and CDR2 FYNNEI. The CDR3 is 13 amino acids. The chain's CDR3 is CASSRDRGQEQYF. The CDR3 region has the DNA TGTGCCAGCAGTCGGGACAGGGGACAAGAGCAGTACTTC.

The chain carries TRBV7-3 and TRBJ2-2; 14 bases are a match to TRBD2. The length of the CDR3 is 17 residues. Germline V gene sequence: CDR1 SGHTA, CDR2 FQGTGA. J was trimmed by 6 bases and V by 3 bases; bases with no gene match: 6. CDR3 sequence reads: CASSFRLAGGPAGELFF. DNA of the CDR3: TGTGCCAGCAGCTTCAGACTAGCGGGAGGGCCGGCCGGGGAGCTGTTTTTT.

This clonotype occurred many times. This chain links TRBV4-2 with TRBJ1-2; the D gene is possibly TRBD1 (5 bases). Germline V gene data show CDR1 as LGHNA and CDR2 as YNFKEQ. The ends were cut back, 1 base at V and 4 bases at J, with 10 bases in the middle. This CDR3 contains 14 residues. The CDR3 spells CASSQGRQSYGYTF. CDR3 nucleotide sequence: TGTGCCAGCAGCCAAGGACGACAGTCCTATGGCTACACCTTC.

This clonotype was seen at least ten times. V is TRBV7-2 and J is TRBJ1-4, with D possibly TRBD1 on 5 matching bases. Germline assignment: CDR1 SGHTA and CDR2 FQGNSA. CDR3 length: 16 residues. The V and J ends lost 2 bases and 0 bases respectively, with 10 bases between them. The CDR3 loop is CASSLSMTATNEKLFF. The DNA for the CDR3 is TGTGCCAGCAGCTTATCGATGACAGCAACTAATGAAAAACTGTTTTTT.

The V gene is TRBV13, the J gene TRBJ2-5; 9 nucleotides match TRBD2. The CDR3 has 18 amino acids. The germline V gene has CDR1 PRHDT and CDR2 FYEKMQ (reference sequence). J lost 1 base, V lost 1 base, and 10 bases had no gene match. The CDR3 sequence: CASSLVLSREGPQETQYF. For the CDR3, the DNA is TGTGCCAGCAGCTTAGTCCTCTCGCGGGAGGGCCCCCAAGAGACCCAGTACTTC.

This clonotype was counted at least ten times. The rearrangement joins TRBV12-3 or TRBV12-4 to TRBJ2-1, with D tentatively TRBD1 (6 bases). V was shortened by 3 bases and J by 6 bases, with 15 bases between the two germline ends. The CDR3 consists of 15 residues. In nucleotides, the CDR3 is TGTGCCAGCAGTTTTCAGGGGACCCTAACCAATGAGCAGTTCTTC. It yields the protein CASSFQGTLTNEQFF.

This clonotype was recorded many times. V is TRBV7-9 and J is TRBJ1-1; unclear D gene. This CDR3 is built from 12 residues. Per the germline V gene, CDR1 is SEHNR and CDR2 is FQNEAQ (reference sequence). Trimming took 6 bases from V and 7 from J, leaving 12 bases between them. The CDR3 DNA sequence: TGTGCCAGCAGACGGGTAGAGAATGAAGCTTTCTTT. Its protein is CASRRVENEAFF.

In this sample, this clonotype turned up a few times. This chain connects TRBV20-1 to TRBJ1-2; a weak D match, TRBD1 (6 bases). CDR1 and CDR2 from the germline V gene are DFQATT and SNEGSKA (reference sequence). This CDR3 region has 11 residues. Trimming left V 6 bases short and J 8 bases short, with 13 bases between. The CDR3 DNA reads as TGCAGTGCAGGGGGTAGCGGGGGCTACACCTTC. Translation: CSAGGSGGYTF.

This clonotype was seen more than once but under ten times. DNA of the CDR3: TGTGCCAGCAGTTACGGGACTAGCGGGATCTACGAGCAGTACTTC. Its translation: CASSYGTSGIYEQYF. The chain couples TRBV6-2 or TRBV6-3 to TRBJ2-7; TRBD2 matches 13 bases. Trimming at V came to 2 bases and at J to 3 bases, leaving 1 base not matched to a gene. This CDR3 is built from 15 residues. Germline V gene data show CDR1 as MNHEY and CDR2 as SVGEGT.

This clonotype was observed a handful of times. The chain carries TRBV5-1 and TRBJ1-1; 12 bases line up with TRBD1. The V gene end was trimmed by 4 bases and the J gene end by 3 bases; junction bases not matched to a gene: 4. CDR3 length equals 15 residues. Germline-derived CDR1 and CDR2 are SGHRS and YFSETQ. The CDR3 protein is CASSGTGGGYTEAFF. For the CDR3, the DNA is TGCGCCAGCAGCGGGACAGGGGGCGGGTACACTGAAGCTTTCTTT.

This clonotype was counted at least ten times. The rearrangement uses TRBV30 and TRBJ2-2, with TRBD2 matching over 11 bases. Germline loops: CDR1 GTSNPN, CDR2 SVGIG (reference sequence). V lost 4 bases, J lost 6 bases, and 4 bases stayed unmatched. This CDR3 region has 14 residues. CDR3 in amino acids: CAWISGRAAGELFF. Here the CDR3 DNA reads TGTGCCTGGATTAGCGGGAGGGCCGCCGGGGAGCTGTTTTTT.

A note on this clonotype: A much more abundant neighbour one base away suggests this may be a read error. V gene TRBV20-1 combines with J gene TRBJ2-7; TRBD2 aligns across 8 bases. The germline gives CDR1 DFQATT, CDR2 SNEGSKA (reference sequence). This CDR3 has 12 amino acids. CDR3 loop: CSASGRADERYF. The CDR3 DNA follows: TGCAGTGCTAGCGGGAGGGCCGACGAGCGGTACTTC.

This clonotype was recorded at least ten times. V gene TRBV15 combines with J gene TRBJ2-5, with 10 bases fitting TRBD1. With V trimmed by 8 bases and J by 5 bases, 11 bases remained unmatched. The germline CDR1 and CDR2 sequences are LNHNV and YYDKDF (reference sequence). CDR3 length equals 15 residues. The CDR3 bases are TGTGCCACCTCTACTCCGACAGGGGGCCTGGAGACCCAGTACTTC. As protein: CATSTPTGGLETQYF.

There are a few counts of this clonotype. A read error may be the cause here, since a much bigger clone is one base away. J is TRBJ2-1 and V is TRBV12-3 or TRBV12-4; D ambiguous. The CDR3 has 15 residues. The CDR3, as DNA: TGTGCCAGCAGTATGAACCCGCGCTCCTACAATAAGCAGTTCTTC. It encodes CASSMNPRSYNKQFF.

About this clonotype itself: Being one base from a much bigger clone, this may be a read error. CDR3: CASGTTGDAQETQCF. The CDR3 bases are TGTGCCAGCGGAACGACAGGGGACGCGCAAGAGACCCAGTGCTTC. The chain has TRBV28 and TRBJ2-5; TRBD1 matches at 8 bases. Germline CDR1 MDHEN, CDR2 SYDVKM. CDR3 length equals 15 residues.

As regards this clonotype: A much larger clone differs by one base, so this may be a read error. CDR3 bases: TGTGCCAGCAGTCGGACAGTTGAAGAGACCCAGTACTTC. Residues: CASSRTVEETQYF. J is TRBJ2-5 and V is TRBV6-1; TRBD1 is a possible D gene (6 bases). The CDR3 totals 13 residues. Trimming took 5 bases from V and 3 from J, leaving 10 bases between them. Germline V CDR1 and CDR2: MNHNS, SASEGT.

In its sample, this clonotype was seen many times. In nucleotides, the CDR3 is TGCGCCAGCAGCTTGTATGAGGACGGGGAGCTGTTTTTT. Its translation is CASSLYEDGELFF. This rearrangement joins TRBV5-1 to TRBJ2-2; no reliable D call. The V gene's germline CDR1 is SGHRS and CDR2 YFSETQ. The CDR3 spans 13 residues. Trimming took 1 base from V and 7 from J, leaving 8 bases between them. The full variable domain, rest sourced from reference TRBV5-1 and TRBJ2-2, is KAGVTQTPRYLIKTRGQQVTLSCSPISGHRSVSWYQQTPGQGLQFLFEYFSETQRNKGNFPGRFSGRQFSNSRSEMNVSTLELGDSALYLCASSLYEDGELFFGEGSRLTVL.